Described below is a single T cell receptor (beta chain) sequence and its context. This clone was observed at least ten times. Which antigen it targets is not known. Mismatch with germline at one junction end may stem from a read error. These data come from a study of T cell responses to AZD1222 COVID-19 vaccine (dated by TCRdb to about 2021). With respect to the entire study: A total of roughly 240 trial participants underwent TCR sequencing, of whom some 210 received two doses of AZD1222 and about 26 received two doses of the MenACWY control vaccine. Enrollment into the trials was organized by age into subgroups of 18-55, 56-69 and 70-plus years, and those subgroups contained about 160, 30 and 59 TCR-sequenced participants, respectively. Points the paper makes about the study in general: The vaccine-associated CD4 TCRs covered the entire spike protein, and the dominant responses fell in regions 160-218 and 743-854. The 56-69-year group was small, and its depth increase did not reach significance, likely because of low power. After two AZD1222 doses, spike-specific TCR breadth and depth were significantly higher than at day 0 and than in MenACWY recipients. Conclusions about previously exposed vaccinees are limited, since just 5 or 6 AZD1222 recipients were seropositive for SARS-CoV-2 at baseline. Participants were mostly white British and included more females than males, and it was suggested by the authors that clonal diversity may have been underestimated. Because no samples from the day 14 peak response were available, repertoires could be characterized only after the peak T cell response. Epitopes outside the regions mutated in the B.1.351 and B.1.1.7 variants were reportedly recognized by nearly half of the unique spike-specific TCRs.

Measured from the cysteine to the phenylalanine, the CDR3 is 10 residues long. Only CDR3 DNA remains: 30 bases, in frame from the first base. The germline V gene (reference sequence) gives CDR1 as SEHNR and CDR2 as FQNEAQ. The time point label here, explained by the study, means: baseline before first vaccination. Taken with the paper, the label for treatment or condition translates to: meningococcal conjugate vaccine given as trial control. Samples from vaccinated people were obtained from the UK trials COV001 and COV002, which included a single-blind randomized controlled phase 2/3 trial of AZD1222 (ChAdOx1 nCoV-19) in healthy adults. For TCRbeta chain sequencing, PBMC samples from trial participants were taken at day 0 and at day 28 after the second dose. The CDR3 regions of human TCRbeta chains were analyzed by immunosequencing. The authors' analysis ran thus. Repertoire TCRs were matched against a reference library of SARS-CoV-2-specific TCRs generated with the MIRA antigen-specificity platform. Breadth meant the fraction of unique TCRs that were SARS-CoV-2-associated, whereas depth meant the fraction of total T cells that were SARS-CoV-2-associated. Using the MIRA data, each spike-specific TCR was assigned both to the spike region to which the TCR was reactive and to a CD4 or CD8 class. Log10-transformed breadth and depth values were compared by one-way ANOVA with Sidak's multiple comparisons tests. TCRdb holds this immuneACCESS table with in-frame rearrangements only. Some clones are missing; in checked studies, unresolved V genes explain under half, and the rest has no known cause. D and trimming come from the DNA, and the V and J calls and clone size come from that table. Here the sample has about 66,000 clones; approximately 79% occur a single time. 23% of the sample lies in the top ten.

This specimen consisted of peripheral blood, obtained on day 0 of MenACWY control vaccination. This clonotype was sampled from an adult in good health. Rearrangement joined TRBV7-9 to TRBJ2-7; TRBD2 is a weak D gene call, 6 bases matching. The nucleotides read TGTGCCAGCGCCTCAGCGCGACTAGTCTTC. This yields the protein CASASARLVF. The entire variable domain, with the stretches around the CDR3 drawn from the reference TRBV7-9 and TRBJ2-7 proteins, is DTGVSQNPRHKITKRGQNVTFRCDPISEHNRLYWYRQTLGQGPEFLTYFQNEAQLEKSRLLSDRFSAERPKGSFSTLEIQRTEQGDSAMYLCASASARLVFGPGTRLTVT.